A single sample is the source of the 31 T cell receptor beta chains below, sequenced in a study of beta chain features in type 1 diabetes. The study reverse transcribed the entire isolated RNA, so it sequenced expressed TCRB transcripts. Sequencing used immunoSEQ multiplex PCR; TCRdb keeps in-frame clones, though not all of them. The table has about 160,000 clones, less than 9.5% seen once. Findings and limits, study-wide: Moderate but significant shortening of TCRB CDR3s was recorded in all four CD4+ subsets from Type 1 diabetes patients.

No antigen is known for these receptors. Sequencing was done on a sample of central memory CD4+ T cells from blood. The receptor source for this set is a woman between 35 and 50 years old with type 1 diabetes.

This clone was picked up a small number of times. The chain couples TRBV29-1 to TRBJ2-1; perhaps TRBD2 as D (7 bases). Trimming pared 4 bases from V and 7 bases from J, leaving 11 bases between. This CDR3 is built from 12 residues. Looked up from germline, CDR1 is SQVTM and CDR2 is ANQGSEA. The CDR3 sequence: CSVVRGPNEQFF. CDR3 sequence (DNA): TGCAGCGTTGTGCGGGGGCCGAATGAGCAGTTCTTC.

The chain recombines TRBV7-2 with TRBJ2-5; possibly TRBD2 for D (6 bases). This CDR3 region has 13 residues. With 3 bases removed from V and 5 bases from J, the gap between germline ends came to 10 bases. From germline, CDR1 is SGHTA and CDR2 FQGNSA. CDR3 nucleotides: TGTGCCAGCAGCTTTGGGGCGGGGGAGACCCAGTACTTC. Translation gives CASSFGAGETQYF.

This clone appeared a few times. The rearrangement joins TRBV6-1 to TRBJ1-1; 10 positions match TRBD1. The CDR3 loop spans 14 amino acids. The V segment lost 4 bases and the J segment 5 bases; nucleotides outside the gene matches: 4. Germline V gene data show CDR1 as MNHNS and CDR2 as SASEGT. CDR3 amino acids: CASSGGQGRTEAFF. CDR3 in DNA: TGTGCCAGCAGTGGGGGACAGGGGAGAACTGAAGCTTTCTTT.

There are many counts of this clone. The V and J genes are TRBV29-1 and TRBJ1-1; a weak D match, TRBD1 (5 bases). V lost 6 bases and J lost 3, with 14 bases in between. The CDR3 runs 13 residues. In germline, CDR1 is SQVTM, CDR2 ANQGSEA. The CDR3 reads CSVRRGEDTEAFF. CDR3 DNA sequence: TGCAGCGTCCGGCGGGGGGAGGACACTGAAGCTTTCTTT.

This clone was detected only a few times. V and J are TRBV4-2 and TRBJ1-2; 12 nucleotides line up with TRBD1. J lost 7 bases, V lost 4 bases, and 7 bases had no gene match. The CDR3 loop spans 15 amino acids. Germline CDR1 and CDR2: LGHNA and YNFKEQ. The DNA for the CDR3 is TGTGCCAGCAGCCCCGGGGGACAGGGGGCGGTTGGCTACACCTTC. Translating it yields CASSPGGQGAVGYTF.

This clone was seen a handful of times. This chain links TRBV6-5 with TRBJ1-1; 9 bases line up with TRBD1. The CDR3 has 15 amino acids. Per the germline V gene, CDR1 is MNHEY and CDR2 is SVGAGI. V shed 10 bases and J 1 base; nucleotides not matched to a gene: 10. The CDR3 nucleotides read TGTGCCACCCGGCACTTACAGGGGGCGAACACTGAAGCTTTCTTT. Translation: CATRHLQGANTEAFF.

This sequence joins TRBV19 and TRBJ2-7; D is unclear. The V end was cut by 4 bases, the J end by 2 bases, with 12 bases between. CDR3 length: 14 amino acids. The germline CDR1 and CDR2 sequences are LNHDA and SQIVND (reference sequence). CDR3 in amino acids: CASSTSTVAYEQYF. The CDR3 bases are TGTGCCAGTAGTACTTCGACTGTCGCCTACGAGCAGTACTTC.

This clone came up a few times. The chain links TRBV10-3 to TRBJ2-1; TRBD2 matches 13 bases. Germline V gene data show CDR1 as ENHRY and CDR2 as SYGVKD. The CDR3 consists of 15 residues. The trim removed 4 bases at V and 4 bases at J, leaving 1 base unmatched. CDR3 loop: CAISAGLAGYNEQFF. The CDR3 coding sequence is TGTGCCATCAGTGCGGGACTAGCGGGGTACAATGAGCAGTTCTTC.

This clone was detected many times. This sequence joins TRBV7-9 and TRBJ1-2; D is possibly TRBD1 (5 bases). V gave up 5 bases and J gave up 6 bases, with 16 bases separating them. The length of the CDR3 is 14 residues. The germline CDR1 and CDR2 sequences are SEHNR and FQNEAQ (reference sequence). CDR3 DNA sequence: TGTGCCAGCAGCGCTCAGGGCCCCACAGATGGCTACACCTTC. Translation gives CASSAQGPTDGYTF. The full variable domain, with the rest looked up from reference TRBV7-9 and TRBJ1-2, is DTGVSQNPRHKITKRGQNVTFRCDPISEHNRLYWYRQTLGQGPEFLTYFQNEAQLEKSRLLSDRFSAERPKGSFSTLEIQRTEQGDSAMYLCASSAQGPTDGYTFGSGTRLTVV.

In this sample, this clone turned up a few times. This chain joins TRBV4-3 and TRBJ2-1; a possible D gene is TRBD1 (6 bases). CDR3 length equals 18 residues. Germline V gives CDR1 LGHNA, CDR2 YSLEER. V was shortened by 3 bases and J by 1 base, with 19 bases between the two germline ends. The CDR3 region is CASSQTDRPRGSYNEQFF. In nucleotides, the CDR3 is TGCGCCAGCAGCCAGACTGACAGGCCAAGGGGATCCTACAATGAGCAGTTCTTC.

This clone showed up many times. This chain connects TRBV6-5 to TRBJ2-1; tentatively, D is TRBD2 (6 bases). The CDR3 covers 11 residues. The germline V gene has CDR1 MNHEY and CDR2 SVGAGI. Trimming removed 6 bases at V and 12 bases at J, with 12 bases between. As DNA, the CDR3 is TGTGCCAGCAGAAGGGGTAGCGGGCAGTTCTTC. This gives the protein CASRRGSGQFF.

This clone turned up a few times. The V gene is TRBV20-1, the J gene TRBJ1-2; D may be TRBD1 (5 bases). Germline CDR1 is DFQATT and CDR2 is SNEGSKA (reference sequence). The CDR3 spans 11 residues. The CDR3 loop reads CILTDNYGYTF. The CDR3 region has the DNA TGCATTCTGACAGACAACTATGGCTACACCTTC.

The V and J genes are TRBV6-5 and TRBJ2-3; TRBD2 is a possible D gene (5 bases). Germline CDR1 and CDR2: MNHEY and SVGAGI. Trimming removed 11 bases at V and 3 bases at J, with 15 bases between. The CDR3 is 13 amino acids. CDR3: CACGLSLTDTQYF. The CDR3 DNA reads TGTGCCTGTGGACTCTCCCTTACAGATACGCAGTATTTT.

For this clone: Other DNA sequences in the same sample also yield this CDR3. J is TRBJ2-5 and V is TRBV6-6, with D unresolved. V dropped 11 bases and J dropped 5 bases, with 12 bases sitting between them. Germline V CDR1 and CDR2: MNHNY, SVGAGI (reference sequence). The CDR3 has 11 amino acids. CDR3 amino acids: CASSGGETQYF. The DNA of the CDR3 is TGTGCCTCCTCCGGCGGCGAGACCCAGTACTTC.

This chain links TRBV6-1 with TRBJ2-7; D ambiguous. From germline, CDR1 is MNHNS and CDR2 SASEGT. Trimming removed 7 bases at V and 0 bases at J, with 10 bases between. CDR3 length equals 13 residues. Here the CDR3 reads CASTQSASYEQYF. In DNA form, the CDR3 reads TGTGCCAGCACCCAAAGCGCCTCCTACGAGCAGTACTTC.

V and J are TRBV7-2 and TRBJ2-5, with TRBD1 matching 8 bases. CDR3 size: 14 residues. V shed 5 bases and J 4 bases; nucleotides not matched to a gene: 6. Looked up from germline, CDR1 is SGHTA and CDR2 is FQGNSA. The CDR3 loop is CASSLQGDGETQYF. For the CDR3, the DNA is TGTGCCAGCAGCCTACAGGGGGATGGAGAGACCCAGTACTTC.

There are a few counts of this clone. The gene calls are TRBV6-6 and TRBJ1-1; TRBD1 matches at 7 bases. V was clipped by 6 bases and J by 5 bases; unmatched bases: 9. Germline V gives CDR1 MNHNY, CDR2 SVGAGI (reference sequence). The CDR3 contains 14 residues. The CDR3 bases are TGTGCCAGCAGAACCTCGACAGGGATAACTGAAGCTTTCTTT. The encoded protein is CASRTSTGITEAFF.

The rearrangement links TRBV7-2 to TRBJ2-3; a weak D match, TRBD2 (6 bases). The CDR3 has 17 amino acids. CDR1 is SGHTA and CDR2 is FQGNSA in the germline V gene. Trimming shortened V by 3 bases and J by 0 bases, and 16 bases separated the two germline ends. CDR3 sequence reads: CASSLTLADTSTDTQYF. In nucleotides, the CDR3 is TGTGCCAGCAGCTTGACACTAGCCGATACTAGCACAGATACGCAGTATTTT.

The chain couples TRBV5-1 to TRBJ2-7, with a possible D match to TRBD1 (6 bases). CDR1 and CDR2 (germline): SGHRS, YFSETQ. The CDR3 contains 14 residues. V was trimmed by 0 bases and J by 2 bases, leaving 9 bases between them. The chain's CDR3 is CASSLAYRAYEQYF. CDR3 sequence (DNA): TGCGCCAGCAGCTTGGCATACAGGGCCTACGAGCAGTACTTC.

This clone was counted between two and nine times. The rearrangement links TRBV7-8 to TRBJ2-5; 7 bases align to TRBD1. Germline V CDR1 and CDR2: SGHVS, FQNEAQ. V trimming: 2 bases; J trimming: 4 bases; junction bases outside the gene matches: 7. The CDR3 loop spans 15 amino acids. In nucleotides, the CDR3 is TGTGCCAGCAGCTTAAGACAGGGTCAAAGAGAGACCCAGTACTTC. Its translation is CASSLRQGQRETQYF.

A few counts support this clone. This chain uses TRBV7-9 with TRBJ1-2; D gene unclear. Trimming removed 5 bases at V and 9 bases at J, with 10 bases between. This CDR3 is built from 11 residues. Germline assignment: CDR1 SEHNR and CDR2 FQNEAQ (reference sequence). CDR3 amino acids: CASSRGESYTF. Here the CDR3 DNA reads TGTGCCAGCAGCCGCGGGGAGAGCTACACCTTC.

This clone was detected a few times. The chain couples TRBV4-2 to TRBJ1-1; a weak D match, TRBD1 (6 bases). CDR3 length: 16 amino acids. The germline V gene encodes CDR1 LGHNA and CDR2 YNFKEQ. Between the trimmed V and J ends, which lost 1 base and 1 base, there was a span of 13 bases. CDR3 nucleotides: TGTGCCAGCAGCCAAGCCGGAGGGGGGGCGAACACTGAAGCTTTCTTT. Translating gives CASSQAGGGANTEAFF.

This clone was observed at least ten times. The chain couples TRBV28 to TRBJ2-7, with 9 bases that match TRBD2. There are 13 residues in the CDR3. Germline V CDR1 and CDR2: MDHEN, SYDVKM. The V segment lost 6 bases and the J segment 6 bases; nucleotides outside the gene matches: 6. CDR3 region: CASSLGLAPEQYF. The CDR3 DNA reads TGTGCCAGCAGCCTGGGACTAGCACCCGAGCAGTACTTC.

The chain recombines TRBV18 with TRBJ2-7, with D unresolved. CDR3 length: 14 amino acids. The V and J ends lost 1 base and 3 bases respectively, with 10 bases between them. The germline V gene has CDR1 KGHSH and CDR2 LQKENI. CDR3: CASSPRALFYEQYF. The CDR3 DNA follows: TGTGCCAGCTCACCACGGGCCCTCTTCTACGAGCAGTACTTC.

The chain combines TRBV6-5 with TRBJ2-2; D is uncertain. Germline-derived CDR1 and CDR2 are MNHEY and SVGAGI. V was trimmed by 6 bases and J by 7 bases, leaving 9 bases between them. CDR3 length: 12 residues. CDR3 residues: CASRPKHGELFF. The DNA of the CDR3 is TGTGCCAGCAGGCCAAAGCACGGGGAGCTGTTTTTT.

The chain links TRBV19 to TRBJ2-2; 9 bases fit TRBD1. With V trimmed by 4 bases and J by 5 bases, 2 bases remained unmatched. Germline CDR1 LNHDA, CDR2 SQIVND (reference sequence). The CDR3 is made up of 14 amino acids. CDR3 sequence (DNA): TGTGCCAGTAGTAACGGACAGGGGACCGGGGAGCTGTTTTTT. Translating gives CASSNGQGTGELFF.

The J gene is TRBJ1-6, the V gene TRBV7-2, with TRBD1 as a possible D gene (6 bases). Looked up from germline, CDR1 is SGHTA and CDR2 is FQGNSA. The CDR3 runs 15 residues. The V end was cut by 0 bases, the J end by 9 bases, with 12 bases between. CDR3 loop: CASSLAGQQGSPLHF. In DNA form, the CDR3 reads TGTGCCAGCAGCTTAGCCGGGCAACAGGGTTCACCCCTCCACTTT.

This clone showed up just a few times. The chain has TRBV5-1 and TRBJ2-5; 8 bases are shared with TRBD2. Unmatched junction bases numbered 4, after V lost 1 base and J lost 5 bases. Germline CDR1 reads SGHRS; CDR2 reads YFSETQ. The CDR3 totals 14 residues. CDR3 in amino acids: CASSLRGGRETQYF. The CDR3 bases are TGCGCCAGCAGCTTGCGGGGGGGCAGGGAGACCCAGTACTTC.

A few counts support this clone. The chain joins TRBV10-3 to TRBJ2-7, with a weak D call TRBD1 (5 bases). Germline V lookup: CDR1 ENHRY, CDR2 SYGVKD. The CDR3 is made up of 14 amino acids. With 3 bases removed from V and 7 bases from J, the gap between germline ends came to 16 bases. CDR3 sequence: CAISDQGRVEEQYF. Here the CDR3 DNA reads TGTGCCATCAGTGATCAGGGCCGCGTTGAGGAGCAGTACTTC.

The sample holds a few counts of this clone. This chain uses TRBV28 with TRBJ1-1; 7 positions match TRBD1. Trimming took 2 bases from V and 9 from J; bases not matched to a gene: 12. The CDR3 runs to 15 residues. Germline CDR1 MDHEN, CDR2 SYDVKM. CDR3 coding DNA: TGTGCCAGCAGTTTACAAGAGACAGGGTATCGACAAGCTTTCTTT. Protein sequence: CASSLQETGYRQAFF. The full variable domain, with the rest looked up from reference TRBV28 and TRBJ1-1, is DVKVTQSSRYLVKRTGEKVFLECVQDMDHENMFWYRQDPGLGLRLIYFSYDVKMKEKGDIPEGYSVSREKKERFSLILESASTNQTSMYLCASSLQETGYRQAFFGQGTRLTVV.

This clone was counted only a few times. V and J are TRBV29-1 and TRBJ2-1, with 8 bases fitting TRBD1. The V gene's germline CDR1 is SQVTM and CDR2 ANQGSEA. V lost 6 bases and J lost 7; bases outside the gene matches: 8. The CDR3 runs 13 residues. This chain's CDR3 is CSVPVQGANEQFF. DNA for the CDR3: TGCAGCGTACCAGTCCAGGGGGCGAATGAGCAGTTCTTC.